The next 2 T cell receptor beta chains were all read from a single sample in a study of cytomegalovirus exposure and HLA in healthy donors. PCR used 60 Vbeta primers and 13 Jbeta primers. Generated by immunoSEQ multiplex PCR, the TCRdb table keeps only in-frame clones and is missing some. The sample lists about 160,000 clones; just under 75% were seen once. The material sequenced was PBMCs. Receptors were obtained from a woman younger than 30 in good health and CMV-seronegative.

This clone was seen more than once but under ten times. V is TRBV11-2 and J is TRBJ2-5; 7 positions match TRBD2. The germline gives CDR1 SGHAT, CDR2 FQNNGV. This CDR3 comprises 13 residues. V lost 1 base, J lost 5 bases, and 1 base stayed unmatched. The CDR3 loop is CASSLVLAETQYF. The CDR3, as DNA: TGTGCCAGCAGCTTAGTACTAGCGGAGACCCAGTACTTC.

The J gene is TRBJ1-1, the V gene TRBV10-3; weak D call: TRBD1 (6 bases). In germline, CDR1 is ENHRY, CDR2 SYGVKD. V lost 3 bases and J lost 10, with 27 bases in between. This CDR3 is built from 17 residues. The CDR3 nucleotides are TGTGCCATCAGTGATCCGGTAGGCAGGGGTGCAACCGGTGGAGCTTTCTTT. This translates into CAISDPVGRGATGGAFF.